The clone carrying this T cell receptor beta chain showed up just a few times. Its antigen is not identified. UMIs and sample barcodes were carried by the TCR alpha and TCR beta cDNA libraries that 5'RACE produced using constant-segment primers. TCRdb reprocessed the 5' RACE reads via MiXCR and lists one record per CDR3 protein. The sample shows more than 120,000 distinct CDR3 sequences, approximately 5.7% of them seen only once. This record comes from a study of T-cell memory formation after mild COVID-19. Whole-study results and caveats: Whereas later expanders leaned CD4+, clones contracting day 15 to 85 showed a balanced CD4/CD8 makeup.

This CDR3 comprises 12 residues. Trimming removed 7 bases at V and 4 bases at J, with 11 bases between. The V gene's germline CDR1 is SNHLY and CDR2 FYNNEI. The TCR was taken from an adult woman who had mild COVID-19 (a few samples of this study predate the infection). Cell type and time point are not known. Sequenced input: PBMCs or a T cell subset sorted from them (not recorded which). The chain links TRBV2 to TRBJ2-7; D call uncertain. The CDR3 sequence: CASKGARYEQYF. CDR3 DNA sequence: TGTGCCAGCAAAGGAGCTAGGTACGAGCAGTACTTC.